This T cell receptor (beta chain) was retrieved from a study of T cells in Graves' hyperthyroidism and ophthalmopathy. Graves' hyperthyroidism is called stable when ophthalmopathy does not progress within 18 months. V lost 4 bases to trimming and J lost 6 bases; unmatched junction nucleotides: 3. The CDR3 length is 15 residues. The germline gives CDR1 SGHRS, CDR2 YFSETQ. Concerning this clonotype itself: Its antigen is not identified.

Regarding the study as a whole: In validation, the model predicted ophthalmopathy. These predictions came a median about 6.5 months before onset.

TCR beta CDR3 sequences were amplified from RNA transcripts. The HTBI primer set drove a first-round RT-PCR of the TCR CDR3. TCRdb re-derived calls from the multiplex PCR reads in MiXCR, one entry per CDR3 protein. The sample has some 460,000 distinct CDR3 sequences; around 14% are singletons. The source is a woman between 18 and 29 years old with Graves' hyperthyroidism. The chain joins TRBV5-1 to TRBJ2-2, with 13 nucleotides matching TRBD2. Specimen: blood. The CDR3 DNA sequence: TGCGCCAGCAGCAGGACTAGCGGGAGTTCCGGGGAGCTGTTTTTT. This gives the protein CASSRTSGSSGELFF.